A selection of T cell receptor beta chains follows, all from one sample in a study of T cells after yellow fever vaccination. TCRdb reanalysed the 5' RACE reads using MiXCR and keeps one entry per CDR3 protein. This table has about 240,000 distinct CDR3 sequences, 6.9% appearing once. Here the sequenced sample was CD4+ T cells sorted from PBMCs, taken 15 days after the yellow fever booster vaccination. The receptor source for this set is a man aged 25-45 years who received the YFV17D yellow fever vaccine. Each CDR3 is given with its conserved first and last residue. Each record gives: clone size, J gene, D gene, V gene, CDR3 protein, CDR3 DNA. D genes are given only for firm matches. A row's size may be missing; if present it is once, few, many or a size class.

>NA|TRBJ1-6|NA|TRBV28
CATNERGRYNSPLHF
TGTGCCACCAACGAAAGAGGACGGTATAATTCACCCCTCCACTTT
>many|TRBJ2-1|TRBD2|TRBV5-1
CASSDRGLAGGRSWGPKQFF
TGCGCCAGCAGCGACCGGGGACTAGCGGGAGGGAGGTCCTGGGGCCCGAAGCAGTTCTTC
>NA|TRBJ1-5|NA|TRBV7-2
CASSLVQGNQPQHF
TGTGCCAGCAGCTTAGTTCAGGGCAATCAGCCCCAGCATTTT
>few|TRBJ1-2|NA|TRBV7-2
CASSLAPTGRGYTF
TGTGCCAGCAGCTTAGCGCCGACAGGTCGGGGCTACACCTTC
>NA|TRBJ2-7|TRBD1|TRBV7-8
CASSRTGSTYEQYF
TGTGCCAGCAGCCGGACAGGGAGCACCTACGAGCAGTACTTC
>NA|TRBJ2-1|TRBD2|TRBV7-2
CASSSGGGRVYEQFF
TGTGCCAGCAGCTCGGGGGGCGGGAGGGTCTATGAGCAGTTCTTC
>NA|TRBJ1-5|TRBD1|TRBV7-9
CASSSGQGLGNQPQHF
TGTGCCAGCAGCTCCGGACAGGGGTTGGGCAATCAGCCCCAGCATTTT
>many|TRBJ2-6|NA|TRBV9
CASSVGGANVLTF
TGTGCCAGCAGCGTAGGGGGGGCCAACGTCCTGACTTTC
>many|TRBJ2-4|TRBD2|TRBV27
CASSITSGTRGDPKNIQYF
TGTGCCAGCAGTATCACCTCCGGGACTAGAGGGGACCCCAAAAACATTCAGTACTTC
>many|TRBJ2-1|NA|TRBV20-1
CSASHRGGGLTHEQFF
TGCAGTGCTTCCCACAGAGGCGGGGGCCTCACTCATGAGCAGTTCTTC
>many|TRBJ2-1|NA|TRBV3-1
CASSQPGSNNEQFF
TGTGCCAGCAGCCAACCCGGCAGCAACAATGAGCAGTTCTTC
>NA|TRBJ2-7|NA|TRBV5-1
CASSFHLGDEQYF
TGCGCCAGCAGCTTCCATCTTGGCGACGAGCAGTACTTC
>NA|TRBJ2-5|NA|TRBV6-1
CASSLRPIGETQYF
TGTGCCAGCAGTCTGAGGCCCATCGGAGAGACCCAGTACTTC
>few|TRBJ2-2|TRBD1|TRBV29-1
CSVGPGQGAGELFF
TGCAGCGTTGGCCCGGGACAGGGGGCCGGGGAGCTGTTTTTT
>many|TRBJ1-5|NA|TRBV5-1
CASSLRGGGNQPQHF
TGCGCCAGCAGCTTGAGGGGAGGGGGCAATCAGCCCCAGCATTTT
>many|TRBJ2-5|TRBD2|TRBV6-2/TRBV6-3
CASSYLAGPWYF
TGTGCCAGCAGTTACCTAGCGGGGCCATGGTACTTC
>NA|TRBJ1-2|NA|TRBV6-2/TRBV6-3
CASSEHYGYTF
TGTGCCAGCAGCGAGCACTATGGCTACACCTTC
>few|TRBJ1-1|NA|TRBV12-3/TRBV12-4
CASSQGYGSEAFF
TGTGCCAGCAGTCAGGGGTACGGAAGTGAAGCTTTCTTT
>few|TRBJ2-6|TRBD1|TRBV5-1
CASSFGTGGQGGANVLTF
TGCGCCAGCAGCTTCGGGACAGGGGGCCAAGGTGGGGCCAACGTCCTGACTTTC
>NA|TRBJ2-1|NA|TRBV11-2
CASSLVSPGNNEQFF
TGTGCCAGCAGCTTAGTTTCCCCTGGGAACAATGAGCAGTTCTTC
>NA|TRBJ2-1|TRBD2|TRBV6-1
CASTRTSGSLNEQFF
TGTGCCAGCACCCGGACTAGCGGGAGTTTAAATGAGCAGTTCTTC
>NA|TRBJ2-5|TRBD1|TRBV4-3
CASSQAYRGLETQYF
TGCGCCAGCAGCCAAGCCTACAGGGGGCTGGAGACCCAGTACTTC
>NA|TRBJ2-5|NA|TRBV12-3/TRBV12-4
CASSFVPGLSGPQYF
TGTGCCAGCAGTTTTGTCCCCGGGCTGAGCGGGCCCCAGTACTTC
>many|TRBJ2-7|TRBD1|TRBV7-2
CASSQDRVLISRYEQYF
TGTGCCAGCAGCCAAGACAGGGTCCTTATTAGTAGGTACGAGCAGTACTTC
>NA|TRBJ2-7|NA|TRBV9
CASSVGQGATYEQYF
TGTGCCAGCAGCGTAGGCCAAGGGGCAACCTACGAGCAGTACTTC
>few|TRBJ2-1|TRBD2|TRBV29-1
CSYLMAGGWNEQFF
TGCAGTTACCTAATGGCGGGAGGTTGGAATGAGCAGTTCTTC
>NA|TRBJ2-3|NA|TRBV5-1
CASSRRGGDTDTQYF
TGCGCCAGCAGCCGACGGGGTGGGGACACAGATACGCAGTATTTT
>NA|TRBJ1-4|NA|TRBV18
CASSPRGSPRDEKLFF
TGTGCCAGCTCACCAAGGGGGTCACCCAGAGATGAAAAACTGTTTTTT
>few|TRBJ2-3|NA|TRBV7-2
CASSPQQGDTQYF
TGTGCCAGCAGCCCCCAACAGGGAGATACGCAGTATTTT
>many|TRBJ1-4|NA|TRBV12-3/TRBV12-4
CASSRKTKGRLFF
TGTGCCAGCAGCCGTAAAACCAAGGGTCGACTGTTTTTT
>few|TRBJ2-3|NA|TRBV20-1
CSAKLTRPSTDTQYF
TGCAGTGCCAAACTGACCAGGCCTAGCACAGATACGCAGTATTTT